Listed below are T cell receptor beta chains from one sample, sequenced in a study of T cell responses to AZD1222 COVID-19 vaccine. Produced via immunoSEQ multiplex PCR; TCRdb's table is partial and in-frame only. The sample includes 85,000 to 90,000 clones, 88% of them seen just once. The specimen comprised peripheral blood, sampled on day 0 of AZD1222 vaccination. These receptors were collected from an adult in good health. CDR3s include the opening cysteine and the closing phenylalanine or tryptophan. A D gene is named only where the DNA matches it firmly.

j_call d_call v_call cdr3_aa
TRBJ1-5 TRBD1 TRBV19 CASSKTGVVQPQHF
TRBJ1-5 . TRBV6-6 CASSRQTPGIQGGNQPQHF
TRBJ2-1 TRBD2 TRBV7-9 CASSYSGNNEQFF
TRBJ1-5 TRBD1 TRBV19 CASSMRTGNQPQHF
TRBJ2-7 . TRBV18 CASSPLAGVSYEQYF
TRBJ1-2 . TRBV10-3 CAISEWREHLNYGYTF
TRBJ1-4 . TRBV7-6 CASSPQRFVGKLFF
TRBJ1-2 TRBD1 TRBV28 CASNSGTGADYGYTF
TRBJ2-2 TRBD1 TRBV5-1 CASSSGQGWGTGELFF
TRBJ2-1 . TRBV19 CASTTGLNEQFF
TRBJ2-2 . TRBV30 CAYGRQLTGELFF
TRBJ1-6 . TRBV27 CASRTSGDSPLHF
TRBJ1-1 . TRBV19 CASRDRISGDTEAFF
TRBJ2-1 . TRBV11-2 CASSLVGFSYNEQFF
TRBJ2-1 . TRBV28 CASSSYGMRLQEQFF
TRBJ2-3 TRBD2 TRBV9 CASSVVGSGRDTQYF
TRBJ1-2 . TRBV30 CAWSVGAGGYTF
TRBJ2-3 . TRBV24-1 CATSDRVTDTQYF
TRBJ1-1 . TRBV30 CAWSKQGPTEAFF
TRBJ1-2 TRBD1 TRBV4-1 CASSQPTGGGYTF
TRBJ1-3 . TRBV18 CASSVTGGSVVDSGNTIYF
TRBJ2-7 . TRBV16 CASSSLTYEQYF
TRBJ1-4 . TRBV5-5 CASSLEGGRNEKLFF
TRBJ2-3 TRBD1 TRBV29-1 CSVERGQGARYF
TRBJ2-2 . TRBV3-1/TRBV3-2 CATRPSWTDNTGELFF
TRBJ2-3 . TRBV7-9 CASSGGAATDTQYF
TRBJ1-5 . TRBV7-6 CASSLDAGDGQPQHF
TRBJ2-5 . TRBV15 CATSRQGGETQYF
TRBJ2-3 TRBD1 TRBV7-3 CASSLTGGETDTQYF
TRBJ2-7 TRBD2 TRBV7-9 CASSMTSGFYEQYF
TRBJ1-2 TRBD1 TRBV2 CASSTQTGGKSGYTF